Following are 26 T cell receptor beta chains from one sample sequenced in a study of metastatic and nonmetastatic thyroid tumors. Prior to thyroid surgery, none of the patients had received any treatment. TCRdb ran MiXCR on the PCR reads. The data hold tens of thousands of clones, with about 21% observed a single time. Sequenced input: blood. Receptor source: a female donor with papillary thyroid cancer or a benign thyroid nodule (not recorded which). Some clones in this sample may be carry-over from other donors' samples.

In regard to this clone: The CDR3 does not end in the conserved phenylalanine or tryptophan, so this is likely a read error. V gene TRBV20-1 combines with J gene TRBJ2-5, with TRBD2 identical over 9 bases. The V gene's germline CDR1 is DFQATT and CDR2 SNEGSKA (reference sequence). The CDR3 consists of 13 residues. The ends lost 5 bases at V and 4 bases at J; junction bases unmatched: 5. CDR3: CSAGSGGGETQYL. DNA for the CDR3: TGCAGTGCTGGTAGCGGGGGCGGAGAGACCCAGTACCTC.

This clone was observed many times. The chain combines TRBV9 with TRBJ2-6; D is unresolved. V was shortened by 1 base and J by 0 bases, with 14 bases between the two germline ends. This CDR3 region has 18 residues. Germline V gene sequence: CDR1 SGDLS, CDR2 YYNGEE. CDR3 nucleotides: TGTGCCAGCAGCGTATCAAGACACCTGAGCTCTGGGGCCAACGTCCTGACTTTC. It specifies CASSVSRHLSSGANVLTF.

The sample holds many counts of this clone. The rearrangement joins TRBV7-3 to TRBJ1-1, with D possibly being TRBD1 (5 bases). V lost 4 bases, J lost 10 bases, and 7 bases lay in between. Germline V lookup: CDR1 SGHTA, CDR2 FQGTGA. The CDR3 contains 10 residues. DNA for the CDR3: TGTGCCAGCAGCTGGGACCGAGCTTTCTTT. Its translation: CASSWDRAFF.

This clone was picked up many times. The rearrangement links TRBV7-8 to TRBJ1-2, with D maybe TRBD1 (5 bases). CDR1 is SGHVS, CDR2 FQNEAQ, per germline. The CDR3 sequence is 14 residues long. Trimming stripped 6 bases from V and 0 bases from J, with 11 bases between. The CDR3: CASRSTDSNYGYTF. CDR3 DNA: TGTGCCAGCAGATCGACAGACTCTAACTATGGCTACACCTTC.

The chain carries TRBV5-5 and TRBJ2-2; D call uncertain. This CDR3 contains 15 residues. CDR1 and CDR2 (germline): SGHKS, YYEKEE (reference sequence). Trimming took off 0 bases at V and 1 base at J, with 7 bases between the two ends. CDR3: CASSLVPWNTGELFF. As DNA, the CDR3 is TGTGCCAGCAGCTTGGTACCGTGGAACACCGGGGAGCTGTTTTTT.

This clone was seen a single time. V is TRBV6-4 and J is TRBJ1-5; D possibly corresponds to TRBD1 (6 bases). Germline V gene sequence: CDR1 MRHNA, CDR2 SNTAGT. Trimming left V 2 bases short and J 0 bases short, with 20 bases between. The CDR3 has 19 residues. This CDR3 reads CASSDQGHQLSDSNQPQHF. The CDR3 nucleotides are TGTGCCAGCAGTGACCAGGGACATCAACTCTCTGATAGCAATCAGCCCCAGCATTTT.

The chain joins TRBV5-6 to TRBJ2-7; D gene ambiguous. Germline V gives CDR1 SGHDT, CDR2 YYEEEE. V lost 4 bases, J lost 0 bases, and 14 bases lay in between. The length of the CDR3 is 15 residues. The CDR3 DNA is TGTGCCAGCAGCGTTACAGTGGCCCTCTCCTACGAGCAGTACTTC. Encoded protein: CASSVTVALSYEQYF.

As regards this clone: A much larger clonotype is one base distant, so this may be a read error. This same CDR3 is encoded by further DNA sequences in the sample. The gene calls are TRBV5-6 and TRBJ2-1, with 10 bases fitting TRBD2. The germline V gene has CDR1 SGHDT and CDR2 YYEEEE. V dropped 2 bases and J dropped 7; count of bases not matched to a gene: 6. CDR3 length: 15 amino acids. CDR3 DNA: TGTGCCAGCAGCTTACTAGCGGGGTTCGTTAATGAGCAGTTCTTC. It translates to CASSLLAGFVNEQFF.

J is TRBJ1-2 and V is TRBV20-1; D possibly corresponds to TRBD1 (6 bases). CDR3 length equals 14 residues. Looked up from germline, CDR1 is DFQATT and CDR2 is SNEGSKA (reference sequence). Trimming stripped 5 bases from V and 0 bases from J, with 13 bases between. CDR3 sequence: CSAWTDTANYGYTF. Here the CDR3 DNA reads TGCAGTGCTTGGACAGATACCGCTAACTATGGCTACACCTTC.

In its sample, this clone was seen many times. The chain is built from TRBV6-1 and TRBJ2-1; D remains ambiguous. In germline, CDR1 is MNHNS, CDR2 SASEGT. The CDR3 spans 12 residues. V lost 8 bases and J lost 3, with 8 bases in between. This CDR3 reads CASYAGYNEQFF. The CDR3 coding sequence is TGTGCCAGCTATGCCGGCTACAATGAGCAGTTCTTC.

Comments on this clone: A much more abundant neighbour one base away suggests this may be a read error. This is likely a read error, given that the CDR3 carries no conserved phenylalanine or tryptophan at its end. The rearrangement links TRBV18 to TRBJ1-1; D uncertain. The CDR3 runs to 16 residues. V gave up 0 bases and J gave up 2 bases, with 13 bases separating them. Germline V lookup: CDR1 KGHSH, CDR2 LQKENI. In DNA, the CDR3 is TGTGCCAGCTCACCACCGTCACGCGGGAGTAACACTGAAGCTTTCGTT. It yields the protein CASSPPSRGSNTEAFV.

Ten or more counts support this clone. This chain connects TRBV3-1 to TRBJ1-2, with D possibly matching TRBD1 (6 bases). V lost 4 bases and J lost 5, with 11 bases in between. There are 13 residues in the CDR3. The germline CDR1 and CDR2 sequences are LGHDT and YNNKEL (reference sequence). The CDR3 bases are TGTGCCAGCAGCCTCCGGACAGTATATGGCTACACCTTC. Its translation is CASSLRTVYGYTF.

The chain links TRBV29-1 to TRBJ1-2, with D unresolved. Trimming removed 4 bases from V and 1 base from J, with 10 bases in between. The V gene's germline CDR1 is SQVTM and CDR2 ANQGSEA. CDR3 length equals 13 residues. Here the CDR3 DNA reads TGCAGCGTTGTGGTACATTTTAACTATGGCTACACCTTC. It translates to CSVVVHFNYGYTF. The whole variable domain, filled in from reference TRBV29-1 and TRBJ1-2, reads SAVISQKPSRDICQRGTSLTIQCQVDSQVTMMFWYRQQPGQSLTLIATANQGSEATYESGFVIDKFPISRPNLTFSTLTVSNMSPEDSSIYLCSVVVHFNYGYTFGSGTRLTVV.

The chain has TRBV7-3 and TRBJ2-7; the match to TRBD2 covers 9 bases. The CDR3 covers 15 residues. The ends lost 5 bases at V and 2 bases at J; junction bases unmatched: 7. CDR1 SGHTA and CDR2 FQGTGA come from the germline V gene. The CDR3 DNA reads TGTGCCAGCAGCCCCAGCGGGGGGAGCCCCTACGAGCAGTACTTC. Translation gives CASSPSGGSPYEQYF. The whole variable domain, filled in from reference TRBV7-3 and TRBJ2-7, reads GAGVSQTPSNKVTEKGKYVELRCDPISGHTALYWYRQSLGQGPEFLIYFQGTGAADDSGLPNDRFFAVRPEGSVSTLKIQRTERGDSAVYLCASSPSGGSPYEQYFGPGTRLTVT.

This clone was observed at least ten times. The J gene is TRBJ2-3, the V gene TRBV20-1, with 8 nucleotides matching TRBD1. Per the germline V gene, CDR1 is DFQATT and CDR2 is SNEGSKA (reference sequence). The CDR3 has 15 residues. The J segment lost 4 bases and the V segment lost 0 bases, leaving 6 bases of the junction unmatched. In nucleotides, the CDR3 is TGCAGTGCTAGAGATCCCGGACAGGGATCAGATACGCAGTATTTT. Protein sequence: CSARDPGQGSDTQYF.

The genes are TRBV6-1 and TRBJ2-3; 8 nucleotides match TRBD1. The CDR3 spans 15 residues. CDR1 MNHNS and CDR2 SASEGT come from the germline V gene. V was pared by 4 bases and J by 5 bases, with 8 bases of the junction left unmatched. CDR3 in DNA: TGTGCCAGCAGTGGACGACAGGGGCCGGGAGATACGCAGTATTTT. This codes for CASSGRQGPGDTQYF.

This clone counts as medium-sized (0.01 to 0.1%). The rearrangement joins TRBV7-2 to TRBJ2-7; 10 bases map to TRBD1. The V gene's germline CDR1 is SGHTA and CDR2 FQGNSA. This CDR3 has 15 amino acids. J was trimmed by 5 bases and V by 5 bases; bases with no gene match: 9. CDR3 nucleotides: TGTGCCAGCAGCGCCCGGGACAGGGGTCAGGACGAGCAGTACTTC. Translation: CASSARDRGQDEQYF. Full variable domain (rest looked up from reference TRBV7-2 and TRBJ2-7): GAGVSQSPSNKVTEKGKDVELRCDPISGHTALYWYRQSLGQGLEFLIYFQGNSAPDKSGLPSDRFSAERTGGSVSTLTIQRTQQEDSAVYLCASSARDRGQDEQYFGPGTRLTVT.

This clone is judged medium-sized. In DNA form, the CDR3 reads TGTGCCAGCAGTTTAAGGCCGCGACCCCTCCACTTT. This translates into CASSLRPRPLHF. The V and J genes are TRBV12-3 or TRBV12-4 and TRBJ1-6, with D unclear. V dropped 2 bases and J dropped 12 bases, with 8 bases sitting between them. The CDR3 contains 12 residues.

This clone was seen repeatedly, ten times or more. The chain joins TRBV27 to TRBJ1-4, with D possibly TRBD1 on 5 matching bases. Germline assignment: CDR1 MNHEY and CDR2 SMNVEV (reference sequence). CDR3 length equals 13 residues. Trimming stripped 9 bases from V and 2 bases from J, with 10 bases between. The CDR3 region is CASGGRTNEKLFF. Here the CDR3 DNA reads TGTGCCAGTGGGGGGAGGACTAATGAAAAACTGTTTTTT.

As for this clone: Since no conserved phenylalanine or tryptophan closes the CDR3, a read error is the likely cause. This chain connects TRBV6-1 to TRBJ1-1; D call uncertain. Germline values: CDR1 MNHNS, CDR2 SASEGT. This CDR3 has 13 residues. The CDR3 bases are TGTGCCAACAGTGAATACAGGAACACTGAAGCTTTCTCT. It is translated as CANSEYRNTEAFS.

As DNA, the CDR3 is TGTGCCAGCAGTACTCCGGGACGAACCTACTATCAGTACTTC. This codes for CASSTPGRTYYQYF. The chain combines TRBV6-6 with TRBJ2-7; D may be TRBD1 or TRBD2 (5 bases each). Per germline, CDR1 MNHNY and CDR2 SVGAGI (reference sequence). The CDR3 is 14 residues long. Trimming stripped 5 bases from V and 10 bases from J, with 21 bases between.

Concerning this clone itself: This sequence may be a read error, since a much larger clone differs from it by one base. CDR3 DNA sequence: TGCGCCAACAGCTTGTCCGTGGCGGCCTACGAGCAGTACTTC. Translation: CANSLSVAAYEQYF. The V call is TRBV5-1, the J call TRBJ2-7; D unclear. The CDR3 spans 14 residues. Per germline, CDR1 SGHRS and CDR2 YFSETQ.

The rearrangement uses TRBV7-9 and TRBJ2-7; 11 bases fit TRBD1. This CDR3 is 14 amino acids long. The ends lost 6 bases at V and 6 bases at J; junction bases unmatched: 7. Germline-derived CDR1 and CDR2 are SEHNR and FQNEAQ (reference sequence). This chain's CDR3 is CASSSGQGAFEQYF. The CDR3 nucleotides are TGTGCCAGCAGTTCCGGACAGGGGGCTTTCGAGCAGTACTTC.

This clone occurred many times. J is TRBJ2-7 and V is TRBV5-1; tentatively, D is TRBD1 or TRBD2 (6 bases each). This CDR3 is built from 14 residues. Trimming pared 2 bases from V and 6 bases from J, leaving 15 bases between. Germline assignment: CDR1 SGHRS and CDR2 YFSETQ. DNA for the CDR3: TGCGCCAGCAGCTTTGAGGGGGGAATAGGCGAGCAGTACTTC. Translated, it gives CASSFEGGIGEQYF.

This clone counts as medium-sized. The chain links TRBV6-1 to TRBJ1-1; 8 nucleotides match TRBD1. After removal of 8 bases from V and 2 bases from J, the junction contained 4 bases not matched to a gene. This CDR3 has 13 amino acids. Germline V lookup: CDR1 MNHNS, CDR2 SASEGT. The CDR3 is CASADRGNTEAFF. CDR3 in DNA: TGTGCCAGCGCTGACAGGGGTAACACTGAAGCTTTCTTT.

This chain joins TRBV20-1 and TRBJ2-3; D ambiguous. Germline values: CDR1 DFQATT, CDR2 SNEGSKA (reference sequence). The V end lost 2 bases, the J end lost 8 bases, and 14 bases lay between the germline ends. The CDR3 runs to 13 residues. CDR3 region: CSARNQGKGTQYF. The CDR3 nucleotides are TGCAGTGCTAGAAACCAAGGGAAGGGTACGCAGTATTTT.